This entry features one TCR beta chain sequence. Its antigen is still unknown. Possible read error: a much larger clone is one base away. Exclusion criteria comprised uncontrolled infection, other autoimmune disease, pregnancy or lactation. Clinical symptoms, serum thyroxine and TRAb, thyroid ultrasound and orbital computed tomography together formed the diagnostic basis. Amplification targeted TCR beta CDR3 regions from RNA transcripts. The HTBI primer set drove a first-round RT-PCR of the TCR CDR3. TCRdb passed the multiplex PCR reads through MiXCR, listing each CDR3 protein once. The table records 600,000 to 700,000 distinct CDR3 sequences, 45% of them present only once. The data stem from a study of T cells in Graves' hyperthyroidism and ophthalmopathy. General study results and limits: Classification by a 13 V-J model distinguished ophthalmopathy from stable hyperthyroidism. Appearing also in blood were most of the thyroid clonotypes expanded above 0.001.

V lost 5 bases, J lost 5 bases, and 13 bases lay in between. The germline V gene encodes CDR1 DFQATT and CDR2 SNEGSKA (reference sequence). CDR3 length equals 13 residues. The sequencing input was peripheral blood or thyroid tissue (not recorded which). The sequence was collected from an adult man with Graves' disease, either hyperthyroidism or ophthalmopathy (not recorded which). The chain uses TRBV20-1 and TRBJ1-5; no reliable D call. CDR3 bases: TGCAGTGCTGGGCGGGAGTGGGATCAGCCCCAGCATTTT. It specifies CSAGREWDQPQHF.